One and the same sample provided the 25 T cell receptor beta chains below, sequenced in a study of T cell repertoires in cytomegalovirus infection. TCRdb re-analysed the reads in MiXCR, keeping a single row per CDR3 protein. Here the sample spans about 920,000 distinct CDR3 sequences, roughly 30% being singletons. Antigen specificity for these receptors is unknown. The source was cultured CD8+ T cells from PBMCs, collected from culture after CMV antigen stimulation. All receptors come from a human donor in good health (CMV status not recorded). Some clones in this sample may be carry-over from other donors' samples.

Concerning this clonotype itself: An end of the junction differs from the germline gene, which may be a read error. Here the CDR3 DNA reads TGTGCCAGCAGCCGAGAGCTAGCGGGGAATGAGCAGTTCTTC. Translation gives CASSRELAGNEQFF. J is TRBJ2-1 and V is TRBV4-1, with TRBD2 matching 9 bases. Germline CDR1 reads MGHRA; CDR2 reads YSYEKL. This CDR3 comprises 14 residues.

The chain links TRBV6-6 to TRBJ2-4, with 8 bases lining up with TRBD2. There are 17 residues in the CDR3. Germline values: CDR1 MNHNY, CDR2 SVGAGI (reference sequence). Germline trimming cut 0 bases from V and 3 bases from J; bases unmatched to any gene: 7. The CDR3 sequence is CASSYSEAGAGKNIQYF. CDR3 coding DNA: TGTGCCAGCAGTTACTCAGAAGCGGGGGCAGGCAAAAACATTCAGTACTTC.

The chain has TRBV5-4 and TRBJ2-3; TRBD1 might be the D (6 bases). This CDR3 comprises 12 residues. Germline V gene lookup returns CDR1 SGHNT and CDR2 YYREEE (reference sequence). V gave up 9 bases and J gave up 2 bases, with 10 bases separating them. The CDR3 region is CATWTVTDTQYF. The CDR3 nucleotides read TGTGCCACCTGGACAGTCACAGATACGCAGTATTTT.

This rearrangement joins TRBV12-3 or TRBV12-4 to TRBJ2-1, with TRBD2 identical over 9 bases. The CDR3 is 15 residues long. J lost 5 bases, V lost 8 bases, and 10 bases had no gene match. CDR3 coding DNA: TGTGCCAGCGGCACAGACAGCGGGGGGAACAATGAGCAGTTCTTC. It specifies CASGTDSGGNNEQFF.

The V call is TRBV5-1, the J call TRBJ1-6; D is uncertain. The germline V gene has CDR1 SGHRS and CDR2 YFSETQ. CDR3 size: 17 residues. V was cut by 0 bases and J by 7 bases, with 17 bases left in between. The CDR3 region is CASSLEQSRTWNSPLHF. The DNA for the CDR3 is TGCGCCAGCAGCTTGGAGCAGTCCCGAACGTGGAATTCACCCCTCCACTTT.

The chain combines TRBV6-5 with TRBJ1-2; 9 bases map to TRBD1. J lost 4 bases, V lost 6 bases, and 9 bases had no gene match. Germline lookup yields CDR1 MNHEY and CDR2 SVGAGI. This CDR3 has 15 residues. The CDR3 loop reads CASSPDRGPGYGYTF. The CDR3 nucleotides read TGTGCCAGCAGCCCGGACAGGGGCCCAGGCTATGGCTACACCTTC.

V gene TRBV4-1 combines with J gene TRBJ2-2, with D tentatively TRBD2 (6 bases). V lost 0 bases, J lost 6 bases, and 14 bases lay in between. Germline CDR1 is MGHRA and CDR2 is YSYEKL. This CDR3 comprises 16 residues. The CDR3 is CASSQDPAGLPGELFF. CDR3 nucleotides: TGCGCCAGCAGCCAAGATCCGGCGGGATTGCCCGGGGAGCTGTTTTTT.

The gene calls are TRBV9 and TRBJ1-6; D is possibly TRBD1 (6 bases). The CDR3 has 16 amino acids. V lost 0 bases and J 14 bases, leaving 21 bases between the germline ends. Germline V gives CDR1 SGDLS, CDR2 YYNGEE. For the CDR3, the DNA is TGTGCCAGCAGCGTAGAGGGACACGAGGATAATTCGGCCCTCCACTTT. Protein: CASSVEGHEDNSALHF.

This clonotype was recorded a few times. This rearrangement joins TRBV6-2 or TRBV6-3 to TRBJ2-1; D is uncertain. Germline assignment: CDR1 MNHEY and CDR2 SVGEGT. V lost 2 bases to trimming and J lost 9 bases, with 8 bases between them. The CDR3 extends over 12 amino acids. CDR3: CASSYVGLEQFF. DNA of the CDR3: TGTGCCAGCAGTTACGTTGGGCTTGAGCAGTTCTTC.

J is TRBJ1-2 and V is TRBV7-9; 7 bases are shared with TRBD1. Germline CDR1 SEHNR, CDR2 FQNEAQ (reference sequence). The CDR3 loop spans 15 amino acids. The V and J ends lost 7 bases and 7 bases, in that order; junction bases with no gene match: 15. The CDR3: CASNPPGQRSFGYTF. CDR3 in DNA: TGTGCCAGCAACCCCCCGGGACAGCGATCTTTTGGCTACACCTTC.

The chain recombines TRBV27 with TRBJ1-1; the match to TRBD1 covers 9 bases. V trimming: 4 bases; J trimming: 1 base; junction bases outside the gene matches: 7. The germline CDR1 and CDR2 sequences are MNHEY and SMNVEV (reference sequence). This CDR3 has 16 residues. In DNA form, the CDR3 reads TGTGCCAGCAGTTCGGGACAGGGCGGCGGGAACACTGAAGCTTTCTTT. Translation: CASSSGQGGGNTEAFF.

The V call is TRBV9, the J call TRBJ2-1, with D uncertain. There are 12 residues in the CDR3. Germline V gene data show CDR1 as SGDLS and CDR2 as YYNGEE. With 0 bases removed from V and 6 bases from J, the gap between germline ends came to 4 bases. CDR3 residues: CASSVALNEQFF. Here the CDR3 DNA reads TGTGCCAGCAGCGTAGCTCTCAATGAGCAGTTCTTC. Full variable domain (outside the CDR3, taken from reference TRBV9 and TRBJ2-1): DSGVTQTPKHLITATGQRVTLRCSPRSGDLSVYWYQQSLDQGLQFLIQYYNGEERAKGNILERFSAQQFPDLHSELNLSSLELGDSALYFCASSVALNEQFFGPGTRLTVL.

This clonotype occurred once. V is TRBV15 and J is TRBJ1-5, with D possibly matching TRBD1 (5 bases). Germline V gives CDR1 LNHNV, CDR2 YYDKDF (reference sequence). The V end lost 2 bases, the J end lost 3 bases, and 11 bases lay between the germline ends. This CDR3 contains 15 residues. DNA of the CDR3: TGTGCCACCAGCAGAAGTACAGGAATCAATCAGCCCCAGCATTTT. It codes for CATSRSTGINQPQHF.

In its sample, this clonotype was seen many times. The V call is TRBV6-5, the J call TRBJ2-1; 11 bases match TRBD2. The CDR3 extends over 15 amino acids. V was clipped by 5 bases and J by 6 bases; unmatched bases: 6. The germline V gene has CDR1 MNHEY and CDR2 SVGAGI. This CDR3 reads CASSPTSGGGNEQFF. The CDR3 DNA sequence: TGTGCCAGCAGTCCCACTAGCGGGGGTGGCAATGAGCAGTTCTTC.

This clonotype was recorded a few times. The CDR3 DNA follows: TGTGCCAGCAGCTCGGTCGCCCCGAATGAGCAGTTCTTC. It is translated as CASSSVAPNEQFF. The chain uses TRBV7-6 and TRBJ2-1; D not certain. V lost 4 bases to trimming and J lost 7 bases, with 11 bases between them. CDR1 SGHVS and CDR2 FNYEAQ come from the germline V gene. This CDR3 region has 13 residues.

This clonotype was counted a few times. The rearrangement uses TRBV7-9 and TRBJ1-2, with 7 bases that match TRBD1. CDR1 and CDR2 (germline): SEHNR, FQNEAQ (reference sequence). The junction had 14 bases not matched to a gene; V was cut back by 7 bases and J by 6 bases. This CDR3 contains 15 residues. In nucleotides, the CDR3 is TGTGCCAGCACCACCCCCGGGGGGGGACAGCATGGCTACACCTTC. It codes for CASTTPGGGQHGYTF. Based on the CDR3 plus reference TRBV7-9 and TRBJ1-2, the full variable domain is DTGVSQNPRHKITKRGQNVTFRCDPISEHNRLYWYRQTLGQGPEFLTYFQNEAQLEKSRLLSDRFSAERPKGSFSTLEIQRTEQGDSAMYLCASTTPGGGQHGYTFGSGTRLTVV.

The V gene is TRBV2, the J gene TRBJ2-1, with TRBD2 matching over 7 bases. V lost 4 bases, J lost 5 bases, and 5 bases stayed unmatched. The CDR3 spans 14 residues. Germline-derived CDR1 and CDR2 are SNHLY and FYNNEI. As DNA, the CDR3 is TGTGCCAGCAGTGGGGAGGGACTGAACAATGAGCAGTTCTTC. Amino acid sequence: CASSGEGLNNEQFF.

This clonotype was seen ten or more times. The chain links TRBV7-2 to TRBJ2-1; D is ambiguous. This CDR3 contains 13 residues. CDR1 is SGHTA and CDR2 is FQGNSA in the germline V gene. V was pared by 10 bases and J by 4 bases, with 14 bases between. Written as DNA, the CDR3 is TGTGCCATCAAAGGGCAGAATTACAATGAGCAGTTCTTC. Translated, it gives CAIKGQNYNEQFF.

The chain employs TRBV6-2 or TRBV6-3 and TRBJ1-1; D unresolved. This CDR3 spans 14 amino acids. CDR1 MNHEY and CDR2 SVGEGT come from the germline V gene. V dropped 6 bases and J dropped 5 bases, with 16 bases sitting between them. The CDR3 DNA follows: TGTGCCAGCAGGACGACGGGTTTCGGGACTGAAGCTTTCTTT. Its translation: CASRTTGFGTEAFF.

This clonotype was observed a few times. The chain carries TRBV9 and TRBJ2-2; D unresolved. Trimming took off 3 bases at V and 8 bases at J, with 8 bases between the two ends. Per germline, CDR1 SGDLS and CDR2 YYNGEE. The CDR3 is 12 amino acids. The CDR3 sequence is CASSAKIGELFF. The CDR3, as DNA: TGTGCCAGCAGCGCTAAGATAGGGGAGCTGTTTTTT.

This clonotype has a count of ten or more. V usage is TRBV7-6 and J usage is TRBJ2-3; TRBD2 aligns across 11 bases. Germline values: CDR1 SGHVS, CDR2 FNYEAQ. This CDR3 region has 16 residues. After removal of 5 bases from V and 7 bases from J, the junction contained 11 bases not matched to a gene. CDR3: CASSGIAGGPEYTQYF. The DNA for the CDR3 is TGTGCCAGCAGCGGTATAGCGGGGGGGCCGGAATATACGCAGTATTTT. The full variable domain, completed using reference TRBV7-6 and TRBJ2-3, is GAGVSQSPRYKVTKRGQDVALRCDPISGHVSLYWYRQALGQGPEFLTYFNYEAQQDKSGLPNDRFSAERPEGSISTLTIQRTEQRDSAMYRCASSGIAGGPEYTQYFGPGTRLTVL.

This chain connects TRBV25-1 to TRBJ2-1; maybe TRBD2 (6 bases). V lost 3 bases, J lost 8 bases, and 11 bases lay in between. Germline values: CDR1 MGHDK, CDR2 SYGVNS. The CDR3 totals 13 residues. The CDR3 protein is CASSEGGWDEQFF. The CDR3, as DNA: TGTGCCAGCAGTGAGGGGGGTTGGGATGAGCAGTTCTTC.

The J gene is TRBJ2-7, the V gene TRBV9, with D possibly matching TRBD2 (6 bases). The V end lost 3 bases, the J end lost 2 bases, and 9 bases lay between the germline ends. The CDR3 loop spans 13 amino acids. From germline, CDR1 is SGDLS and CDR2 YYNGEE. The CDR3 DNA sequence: TGTGCCAGCAGCGGGGACTTCCCCTACGAGCAGTACTTC. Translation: CASSGDFPYEQYF.

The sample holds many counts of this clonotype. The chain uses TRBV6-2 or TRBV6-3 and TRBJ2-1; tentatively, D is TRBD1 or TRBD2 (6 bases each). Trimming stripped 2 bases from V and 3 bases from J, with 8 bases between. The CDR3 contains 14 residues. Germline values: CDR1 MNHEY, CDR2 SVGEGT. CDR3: CASSYGGLYNEQFF. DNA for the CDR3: TGTGCCAGCAGTTACGGGGGGCTCTACAATGAGCAGTTCTTC.

For the CDR3, the DNA is TGTGCCAGTAGTATTTTAAGGAAGGGTCCACCTTACGAAAAACTGTTTTTT. Encoded protein: CASSILRKGPPYEKLFF. The chain combines TRBV19 with TRBJ1-4; D not resolved. Germline V gene data show CDR1 as LNHDA and CDR2 as SQIVND (reference sequence). V was clipped by 3 bases and J by 8 bases, with 22 bases between them. The CDR3 contains 17 residues.